These 32 T cell receptor beta chains were sequenced from one sample in a study of CD4+ T cells in melanoma. The protocol was immunoSEQ multiplex PCR, while the TCRdb copy is restricted to in-frame clones and leaves out a portion. Altogether 14,000 to 15,000 clones are present, approximately 63% being singletons, with the ten largest covering 15% to 19%. The sequenced material came from cells from a culture (not recorded whether cultured in vitro). The receptors stem from a human donor with melanoma.

This clone was counted only a few times. The rearrangement uses TRBV4-2 and TRBJ2-6, with a possible D match to TRBD1 (6 bases). V lost 1 base and J lost 1, with 11 bases in between. Per the germline V gene, CDR1 is LGHNA and CDR2 is YNFKEQ. The CDR3 is 17 residues long. CDR3 nucleotide sequence: TGTGCCAGCAGCCAAGTTCATCAGGGGTCTGGGGCCAACGTCCTGACTTTC. Translated, it gives CASSQVHQGSGANVLTF.

This clone was observed a handful of times. Here the CDR3 reads CASSVGGASETQYF. The DNA of the CDR3 is TGTGCCAGCAGTGTAGGGGGGGCCAGCGAGACCCAGTACTTC. This sequence joins TRBV2 and TRBJ2-5; D might be TRBD2 (7 bases). The CDR3 sequence is 14 residues long. V lost 4 bases to trimming and J lost 5 bases, with 14 bases between them. Germline CDR1 reads SNHLY; CDR2 reads FYNNEI.

The gene calls are TRBV6-5 and TRBJ2-5; TRBD1 agrees at 9 bases. Germline V gene data show CDR1 as MNHEY and CDR2 as SVGAGI. V trimming: 4 bases; J trimming: 6 bases; junction bases outside the gene matches: 12. The CDR3 spans 16 residues. CDR3 sequence (DNA): TGTGCCAGCAGTTCACTCACAGGGGGCCTCAAAAAGACCCAGTACTTC. Amino acid sequence: CASSSLTGGLKKTQYF.

This clone was observed a handful of times. The chain carries TRBV5-1 and TRBJ1-5; 7 nucleotides match TRBD1. The CDR3 runs 15 residues. CDR1 is SGHRS, CDR2 YFSETQ, per germline. Trimming at V came to 1 base and at J to 2 bases, leaving 3 bases not matched to a gene. CDR3 sequence: CASSLFGQGNQPQHF. DNA for the CDR3: TGCGCCAGCAGCTTGTTCGGACAGGGCAATCAGCCCCAGCATTTT. Full variable domain (rest looked up from reference TRBV5-1 and TRBJ1-5): KAGVTQTPRYLIKTRGQQVTLSCSPISGHRSVSWYQQTPGQGLQFLFEYFSETQRNKGNFPGRFSGRQFSNSRSEMNVSTLELGDSALYLCASSLFGQGNQPQHFGDGTRLSIL.

The chain combines TRBV19 with TRBJ1-5; TRBD1 agrees at 7 bases. After removal of 4 bases from V and 6 bases from J, the junction contained 9 bases not matched to a gene. The CDR3 runs 15 residues. CDR1 LNHDA and CDR2 SQIVND come from the germline V gene (reference sequence). The CDR3 bases are TGTGCCAGTAGTACCGATAACAGGGGCGGTCAGCCCCAGCATTTT. Protein: CASSTDNRGGQPQHF.

This sequence joins TRBV7-9 and TRBJ2-4; 7 nucleotides align to TRBD2. This CDR3 region has 12 residues. V lost 5 bases to trimming and J lost 8 bases; unmatched junction nucleotides: 3. Germline V gives CDR1 SEHNR, CDR2 FQNEAQ (reference sequence). CDR3 in DNA: TGTGCCAGCAGCCCACGGGGGGACATTCAGTACTTC. Its protein is CASSPRGDIQYF. The full variable domain, in which reference TRBV7-9 and TRBJ2-4 provide the parts outside the CDR3, is DTGVSQNPRHKITKRGQNVTFRCDPISEHNRLYWYRQTLGQGPEFLTYFQNEAQLEKSRLLSDRFSAERPKGSFSTLEIQRTEQGDSAMYLCASSPRGDIQYFGAGTRLSVL.

This clone came up once. The chain uses TRBV19 and TRBJ2-1; 7 bases match TRBD1. The germline V gene has CDR1 LNHDA and CDR2 SQIVND (reference sequence). Germline trimming cut 3 bases from V and 4 bases from J; bases unmatched to any gene: 6. The CDR3 runs 15 residues. The CDR3 region has the DNA TGTGCCAGTAGTATGGGTGACAGGGCTTACAATGAGCAGTTCTTC. Residues: CASSMGDRAYNEQFF. Based on the CDR3 plus reference TRBV19 and TRBJ2-1, the full variable domain is DGGITQSPKYLFRKEGQNVTLSCEQNLNHDAMYWYRQDPGQGLRLIYYSQIVNDFQKGDIAEGYSVSREKKESFPLTVTSAQKNPTAFYLCASSMGDRAYNEQFFGPGTRLTVL.

This clone has just a few counts. J is TRBJ1-2 and V is TRBV29-1; 9 positions agree with TRBD1. The germline V gene has CDR1 SQVTM and CDR2 ANQGSEA. The V gene end was trimmed by 6 bases and the J gene end by 1 base; junction bases not matched to a gene: 6. This CDR3 region has 14 residues. CDR3 bases: TGCAGCGTCGTGACAGGGGGGGATAACTATGGCTACACCTTC. Its translation is CSVVTGGDNYGYTF.

The V gene is TRBV11-2, the J gene TRBJ2-2; 9 bases align to TRBD1. There are 18 residues in the CDR3. Germline-derived CDR1 and CDR2 are SGHAT and FQNNGV. Trimming took 6 bases from V and 4 from J; bases not matched to a gene: 15. The CDR3 reads CASRAIQTGGFSTGELFF. The CDR3 bases are TGTGCCAGCAGGGCCATCCAGACAGGGGGTTTTTCCACCGGGGAGCTGTTTTTT. Using reference TRBV11-2 and TRBJ2-2 for the parts outside the CDR3, the full variable domain is EAGVAQSPRYKIIEKRQSVAFWCNPISGHATLYWYQQILGQGPKLLIQFQNNGVVDDSQLPKDRFSAERLKGVDSTLKIQPAKLEDSAVYLCASRAIQTGGFSTGELFFGEGSRLTVL.

The rearrangement joins TRBV5-6 to TRBJ1-6, with 9 bases lining up with TRBD1. V gave up 4 bases and J gave up 9 bases; unmatched junction bases: 8. CDR1 SGHDT and CDR2 YYEEEE come from the germline V gene. This CDR3 has 15 residues. The CDR3 bases are TGTGCCAGCAGCCCGCGGGACAGGGTGAGTTCACCCCTCCACTTT. Residues: CASSPRDRVSSPLHF.

The genes are TRBV19 and TRBJ2-7; no definite D call. The CDR3 contains 13 residues. Trimming cost V 3 bases and J 7 bases, with 13 bases left between them. Germline V gene sequence: CDR1 LNHDA, CDR2 SQIVND (reference sequence). CDR3 DNA: TGTGCCAGTAGTATGGCCCGGGCTCGGGAGCAGTACTTC. Protein product: CASSMARAREQYF.

This rearrangement joins TRBV7-8 to TRBJ2-2; D ambiguous. Germline V gene lookup returns CDR1 SGHVS and CDR2 FQNEAQ. V gave up 5 bases and J gave up 9 bases, with 13 bases separating them. This CDR3 comprises 13 residues. This chain's CDR3 is CASSPNPGRELFF. As DNA, the CDR3 is TGTGCCAGCAGCCCAAACCCAGGACGGGAGCTGTTTTTT.

J is TRBJ2-3 and V is TRBV15; D is tentatively TRBD1 or TRBD2 (7 bases each). Germline V gene lookup returns CDR1 LNHNV and CDR2 YYDKDF (reference sequence). This CDR3 contains 15 residues. The V and J ends lost 0 bases and 8 bases respectively, with 15 bases between them. The CDR3 DNA reads as TGTGCCACCAGCAGAGACAGGGGGGGGTCAGGTACGCAGTATTTT. It yields the protein CATSRDRGGSGTQYF.

This chain uses TRBV5-6 with TRBJ2-3, with D possibly matching TRBD2 (5 bases). CDR3 length equals 13 residues. In germline, CDR1 is SGHDT, CDR2 YYEEEE. Trimming shortened V by 2 bases and J by 4 bases, and 8 bases separated the two germline ends. CDR3 DNA sequence: TGTGCCAGCAGCTTCCTGAGGGCAGATACGCAGTATTTT. This encodes CASSFLRADTQYF.

The gene calls are TRBV10-3 and TRBJ2-5; 10 nucleotides match TRBD1. V gave up 2 bases and J gave up 5 bases; unmatched junction bases: 11. This CDR3 has 17 amino acids. Germline assignment: CDR1 ENHRY and CDR2 SYGVKD. As DNA, the CDR3 is TGTGCCATCAGTGAGGGGGCCGGGACAGGGGCCGGGGAGACCCAGTACTTC. Its translation: CAISEGAGTGAGETQYF.

This chain uses TRBV10-3 with TRBJ1-1, with 8 bases aligning to TRBD1. Germline CDR1 reads ENHRY; CDR2 reads SYGVKD. This CDR3 has 15 amino acids. After removal of 2 bases from V and 1 base from J, the junction contained 3 bases not matched to a gene. The CDR3 DNA reads TGTGCCATCAGTGAGCCCGGACAGGGGAACACTGAAGCTTTCTTT. It yields the protein CAISEPGQGNTEAFF.

This sequence joins TRBV10-3 and TRBJ1-5; D is unresolved. With 6 bases removed from V and 7 bases from J, the gap between germline ends came to 13 bases. Germline V gives CDR1 ENHRY, CDR2 SYGVKD. This CDR3 comprises 13 residues. The CDR3 is CAISLQTDQPQHF. CDR3 DNA: TGTGCCATCAGCCTTCAAACGGACCAGCCCCAGCATTTT.

The chain couples TRBV28 to TRBJ2-5, with 12 bases fitting TRBD2. This CDR3 is built from 15 residues. Trimming at V came to 5 bases and at J to 7 bases, leaving 8 bases not matched to a gene. The germline CDR1 and CDR2 sequences are MDHEN and SYDVKM. Written as DNA, the CDR3 is TGTGCCAGCAGTCAACTAGCGGGGGGCCCCGGGACCCAGTACTTC. Translating gives CASSQLAGGPGTQYF.

The chain is built from TRBV11-3 and TRBJ2-7; D is unresolved. CDR1 is SGHNT, CDR2 YENEEA, per germline. V shed 5 bases and J shed 3 bases, with 8 bases lying between them. The CDR3 sequence is 12 residues long. The CDR3 nucleotides read TGTGCCAGCAGCCCCAACGGCTACGAGCAGTACTTC. It yields the protein CASSPNGYEQYF.

The chain is built from TRBV18 and TRBJ1-1; D gene uncertain. The CDR3 totals 14 residues. Germline V gene lookup returns CDR1 KGHSH and CDR2 LQKENI. Trimming shortened V by 5 bases and J by 4 bases, and 14 bases separated the two germline ends. The DNA for the CDR3 is TGTGCCAGCTCAGAGTATAGTACGAGCACTGAAGCTTTCTTT. It encodes CASSEYSTSTEAFF. The variable domain in full, with the rest retrieved from reference TRBV18 and TRBJ1-1, is NAGVMQNPRHLVRRRGQEARLRCSPMKGHSHVYWYRQLPEEGLKFMVYLQKENIIDESGMPKERFSAEFPKEGPSILRIQQVVRGDSAAYFCASSEYSTSTEAFFGQGTRLTVV.

The J gene is TRBJ2-6, the V gene TRBV4-1; D is unresolved. There are 18 residues in the CDR3. V was pared by 2 bases and J by 0 bases, with 14 bases between. The germline CDR1 and CDR2 sequences are MGHRA and YSYEKL. The CDR3 loop is CASSQPGIGPSGANVLTF. CDR3 nucleotide sequence: TGCGCCAGCAGCCAACCCGGAATAGGGCCCTCTGGGGCCAACGTCCTGACTTTC.

This chain joins TRBV5-1 and TRBJ2-1; perhaps D is TRBD1 or TRBD2 (5 bases each). V was trimmed by 4 bases and J by 8 bases, leaving 19 bases between them. This CDR3 has 15 residues. In germline, CDR1 is SGHRS, CDR2 YFSETQ. Here the CDR3 DNA reads TGCGCCAGCAGCGGGGCGGGTAGAGGGAGTTATGAGCAGTTCTTC. Protein: CASSGAGRGSYEQFF. The whole variable domain, filled in from reference TRBV5-1 and TRBJ2-1, reads KAGVTQTPRYLIKTRGQQVTLSCSPISGHRSVSWYQQTPGQGLQFLFEYFSETQRNKGNFPGRFSGRQFSNSRSEMNVSTLELGDSALYLCASSGAGRGSYEQFFGPGTRLTVL.

V and J are TRBV2 and TRBJ2-1; 8 bases are a match to TRBD1. Germline loops: CDR1 SNHLY, CDR2 FYNNEI. CDR3 size: 11 residues. Unmatched junction bases numbered 2, after V lost 6 bases and J lost 10 bases. The DNA for the CDR3 is TGTGCCAGCAGGAGGACAGGGGAGCAGTTCTTC. It translates to CASRRTGEQFF. Looking up the rest from reference TRBV2 and TRBJ2-1 gives the full variable domain: EPEVTQTPSHQVTQMGQEVILRCVPISNHLYFYWYRQILGQKVEFLVSFYNNEISEKSEIFDDQFSVERPDGSNFTLKIRSTKLEDSAMYFCASRRTGEQFFGPGTRLTVL.

The chain uses TRBV27 and TRBJ1-5; 7 positions match TRBD1. This CDR3 is 13 amino acids long. Trimming removed 5 bases from V and 5 bases from J; junction bases left unmatched: 3. CDR1 and CDR2 (germline): MNHEY, SMNVEV (reference sequence). This CDR3 reads CASSGTAYQPQHF. In DNA, the CDR3 is TGTGCCAGCAGTGGGACAGCTTATCAGCCCCAGCATTTT.

The chain recombines TRBV18 with TRBJ2-1; TRBD1 matches 9 bases. CDR3 length equals 16 residues. The germline gives CDR1 KGHSH, CDR2 LQKENI. The ends lost 3 bases at V and 3 bases at J; junction bases unmatched: 6. CDR3 DNA sequence: TGTGCCAGCTCACCCCCGGGACAGGGAATCTACAATGAGCAGTTCTTC. Its translation is CASSPPGQGIYNEQFF.

The chain joins TRBV19 to TRBJ1-4, with TRBD1 matching over 8 bases. Per the germline V gene, CDR1 is LNHDA and CDR2 is SQIVND (reference sequence). The CDR3 contains 14 residues. V lost 7 bases to trimming and J lost 5 bases; unmatched junction nucleotides: 6. The CDR3: CASKTGQVNEKLFF. CDR3 sequence (DNA): TGTGCCAGTAAAACGGGACAGGTCAATGAAAAACTGTTTTTT.

In this sample, this clone turned up once. The V call is TRBV9, the J call TRBJ2-5, with 8 bases identical to TRBD2. Germline lookup yields CDR1 SGDLS and CDR2 YYNGEE. J gave up 4 bases and V 2 bases, and 10 bases lay outside the gene matches. The CDR3 has 16 amino acids. CDR3: CASSVSGAGGGETQYF. CDR3 DNA sequence: TGTGCCAGCAGCGTCTCAGGCGCGGGGGGTGGAGAGACCCAGTACTTC.

The chain has TRBV30 and TRBJ1-3; D ambiguous. This CDR3 region has 13 residues. Trimming cost V 3 bases and J 7 bases, with 13 bases left between them. Looked up from germline, CDR1 is GTSNPN and CDR2 is SVGIG (reference sequence). The CDR3 here is CAWRGLMWNTIYF. In DNA, the CDR3 is TGTGCCTGGAGGGGTCTGATGTGGAACACCATATATTTT.

CDR3: CASSMDRGYGGELFF. The DNA for the CDR3 is TGTGCCAGCAGCATGGACAGGGGATACGGCGGGGAGCTGTTTTTT. V is TRBV11-2 and J is TRBJ2-2; 9 positions match TRBD1. V trimming: 5 bases; J trimming: 7 bases; junction bases outside the gene matches: 8. The CDR3 runs to 15 residues. CDR1 SGHAT and CDR2 FQNNGV come from the germline V gene.

This clone was counted a few times. CDR3 coding DNA: TGTGCCAGCAGCTTAGTGAATTCGGACTACGAGCAGTACTTC. Translated: CASSLVNSDYEQYF. V usage is TRBV7-9 and J usage is TRBJ2-7; D unresolved. The germline CDR1 and CDR2 sequences are SEHNR and FQNEAQ (reference sequence). The CDR3 contains 14 residues. V shed 1 base and J shed 3 bases, with 10 bases lying between them.

This chain uses TRBV9 with TRBJ2-7, with 10 bases lining up with TRBD1. V shed 6 bases, J shed 7 bases, and the junction held 10 bases outside the gene matches. CDR3 length: 14 residues. Germline V gene lookup returns CDR1 SGDLS and CDR2 YYNGEE. CDR3 loop: CASTGTGASTEQYF. The CDR3 coding sequence is TGTGCCAGCACGGGGACAGGGGCTTCTACTGAGCAGTACTTC.

The chain combines TRBV7-9 with TRBJ1-1, with D perhaps TRBD1 (5 bases). Germline CDR1 reads SEHNR; CDR2 reads FQNEAQ (reference sequence). This CDR3 region has 14 residues. Trimming pared 8 bases from V and 2 bases from J, leaving 15 bases between. The CDR3 DNA is TGTGCCAGCGGCAAAGGACACCTAAACACTGAAGCTTTCTTT. It yields the protein CASGKGHLNTEAFF.